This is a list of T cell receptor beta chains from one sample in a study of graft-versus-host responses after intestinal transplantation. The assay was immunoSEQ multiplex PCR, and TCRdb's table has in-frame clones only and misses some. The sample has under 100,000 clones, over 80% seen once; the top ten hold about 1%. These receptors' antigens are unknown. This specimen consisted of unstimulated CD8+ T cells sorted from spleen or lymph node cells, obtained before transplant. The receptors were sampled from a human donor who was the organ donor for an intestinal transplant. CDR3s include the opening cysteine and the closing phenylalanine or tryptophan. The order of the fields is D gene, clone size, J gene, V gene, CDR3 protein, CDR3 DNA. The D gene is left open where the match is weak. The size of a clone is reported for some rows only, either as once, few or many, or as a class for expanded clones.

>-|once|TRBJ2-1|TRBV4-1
CASSLDRGNEQFF
TGCGCCAGCAGCCTTGATCGCGGGAATGAGCAGTTCTTC
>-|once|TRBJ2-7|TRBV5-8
CASSGAPKIYEQYF
TGTGCCAGCAGCGGGGCCCCAAAGATTTACGAGCAGTACTTC
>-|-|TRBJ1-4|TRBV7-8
CASSPAGFSANEKLFF
TGTGCCAGCAGCCCCGCGGGTTTCTCTGCTAATGAAAAACTGTTTTTT
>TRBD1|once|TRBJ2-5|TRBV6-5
CASSPRDSPETQYF
TGTGCCAGCAGTCCCCGGGACAGCCCAGAGACCCAGTACTTC
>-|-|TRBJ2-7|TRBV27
CASSYSTGALYEQYF
TGTGCCAGCAGTTACTCGACGGGTGCCCTTTACGAGCAGTACTTC
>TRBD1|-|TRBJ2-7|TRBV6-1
CASWTGRNYEQYF
TGTGCCTCCTGGACAGGGAGAAACTACGAGCAGTACTTC
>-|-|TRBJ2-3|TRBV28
CASSFLWWGGMDTQYF
TGTGCCAGCAGTTTTCTTTGGTGGGGCGGCATGGATACGCAGTATTTT
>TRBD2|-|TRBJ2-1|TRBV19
CASSQTLAGAQFF
TGTGCCAGTAGCCAGACATTAGCGGGGGCCCAGTTCTTC
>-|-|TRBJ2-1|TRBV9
CASSAGNRGRGLYEQFF
TGTGCCAGCAGCGCCGGGAATAGAGGGAGAGGCTTATATGAGCAGTTCTTC
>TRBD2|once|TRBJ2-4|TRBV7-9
CASSPGLAGANIQYF
TGTGCCAGCAGCCCCGGACTAGCGGGGGCAAACATTCAGTACTTC
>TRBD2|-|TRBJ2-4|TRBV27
CASRPGGGVDIQYF
TGTGCCAGCAGGCCCGGGGGGGGAGTTGACATTCAGTACTTC
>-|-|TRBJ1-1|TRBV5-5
CASSLFIAEAFF
TGTGCCAGCAGCCTATTCATTGCTGAAGCTTTCTTT
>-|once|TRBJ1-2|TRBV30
CAWSVWGGGYTF
TGTGCCTGGAGTGTATGGGGAGGCGGCTACACCTTC
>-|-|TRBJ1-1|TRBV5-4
CASSRRGSATEAFF
TGTGCCAGCAGCCGTAGGGGGAGTGCGACTGAAGCTTTCTTT
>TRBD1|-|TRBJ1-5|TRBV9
CASSAGQDFQPQHF
TGTGCCAGCAGCGCGGGACAGGATTTTCAGCCCCAGCATTTT
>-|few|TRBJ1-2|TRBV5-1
CASSEAGRYGYTF
TGCGCCAGCAGCGAGGCAGGGCGCTATGGCTACACCTTC
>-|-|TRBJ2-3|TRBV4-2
CASSQDDAGSTDTQYF
TGTGCCAGCAGCCAAGATGACGCGGGTAGCACAGATACGCAGTATTTT
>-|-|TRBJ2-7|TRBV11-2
CASSCGCIDGFVYF
TGTGCCAGCAGCTGCGGCTGTATAGACGGTTTTGTGTACTTC
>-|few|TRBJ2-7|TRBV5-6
CASSLRGWEQYF
TGTGCCAGCAGCTTGCGGGGGTGGGAGCAGTACTTC
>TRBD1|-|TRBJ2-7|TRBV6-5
CASSRGQIYEQYF
TGTGCCAGCAGTCGGGGACAGATCTACGAGCAGTACTTC
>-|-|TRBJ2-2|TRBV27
CASSLRAGELFF
TGTGCCAGCAGTTTACGGGCCGGGGAGCTGTTTTTT
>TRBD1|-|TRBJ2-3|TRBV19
CASSIGTGTTDTQYF
TGTGCCAGTAGTATCGGGACAGGGACCACAGATACGCAGTATTTT
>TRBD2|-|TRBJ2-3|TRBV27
CASTLSRGTDTQYF
TGTGCCAGCACCCTTTCGCGGGGGACAGATACGCAGTATTTT
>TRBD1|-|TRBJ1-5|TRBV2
CASSTGGSNQPQHF
TGTGCCAGCTCTACAGGGGGGAGCAATCAGCCCCAGCATTTT
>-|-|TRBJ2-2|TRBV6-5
CASTWGEGPGELFF
TGTGCCAGCACCTGGGGAGAGGGCCCCGGGGAGCTGTTTTTT
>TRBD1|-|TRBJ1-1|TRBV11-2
CASSPWTGSPEAFF
TGTGCCAGCAGCCCCTGGACAGGGAGCCCTGAAGCTTTCTTT
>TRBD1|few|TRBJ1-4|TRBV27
CASSSRGLGEKLFF
TGTGCCAGCAGTTCCAGGGGGCTTGGAGAAAAACTGTTTTTT
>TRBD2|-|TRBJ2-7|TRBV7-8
CASSSLAGKTYEQYF
TGTGCCAGCAGCAGTCTAGCGGGGAAGACTTACGAGCAGTACTTC
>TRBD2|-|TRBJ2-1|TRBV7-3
CASSSVAGYYNEQFF
TGTGCCAGCAGCTCTGTAGCGGGATACTACAATGAGCAGTTCTTC
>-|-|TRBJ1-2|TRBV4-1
CASSPVGLDYGYTF
TGCGCCAGCAGCCCTGTGGGCCTGGACTATGGCTACACCTTC
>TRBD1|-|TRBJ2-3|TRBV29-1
CSAEQGPTDTQYF
TGCAGCGCCGAACAGGGGCCTACAGATACGCAGTATTTT
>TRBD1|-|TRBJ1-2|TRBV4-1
CASSQIAGTGGADGYTF
TGCGCCAGCAGCCAAATCGCCGGGACAGGGGGCGCGGATGGCTACACCTTC
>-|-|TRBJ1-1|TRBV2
CASIHPPTGPIAEAFF
TGTGCCAGCATTCACCCCCCAACAGGGCCGATTGCTGAAGCTTTCTTT
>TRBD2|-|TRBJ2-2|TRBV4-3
CASSQEYEREGTGELFF
TGCGCCAGCAGCCAAGAGTACGAGCGGGAGGGCACCGGGGAGCTGTTTTTT
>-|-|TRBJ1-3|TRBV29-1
CSVEVGWGQGDSGNTIYF
TGCAGCGTTGAGGTCGGCTGGGGACAAGGCGACTCTGGAAACACCATATATTTT
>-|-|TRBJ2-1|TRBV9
CASSAPRGPEAGDEQFF
TGTGCCAGCAGCGCACCTAGGGGGCCCGAAGCGGGAGATGAGCAGTTCTTC
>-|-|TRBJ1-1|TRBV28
CASSSLLEFGGNTEAFF
TGTGCCAGCAGTTCTCTTTTGGAGTTTGGCGGGAACACTGAAGCTTTCTTT
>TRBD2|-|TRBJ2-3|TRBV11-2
CASSYLAGAASTDTQYF
TGTGCCAGCAGCTACCTAGCGGGCGCCGCTAGCACAGATACGCAGTATTTT
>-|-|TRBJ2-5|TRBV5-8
CASTIQQGRTQYF
TGTGCCAGCACTATACAACAGGGCCGGACCCAGTACTTC
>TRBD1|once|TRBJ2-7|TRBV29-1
CSVSGQGFHEQYF
TGCAGCGTTTCTGGACAGGGTTTCCACGAGCAGTACTTC
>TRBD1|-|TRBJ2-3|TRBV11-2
CASSSGQFDTDTQYF
TGTGCCAGCAGCTCGGGACAGTTCGACACAGATACGCAGTATTTT
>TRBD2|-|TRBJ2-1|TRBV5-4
CASSSGTSLDEQFF
TGTGCCAGCAGCAGCGGGACTAGCTTGGACGAGCAGTTCTTC
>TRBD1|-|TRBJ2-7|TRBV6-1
CATARRDRGNYEQYF
TGTGCCACTGCTCGCCGGGACAGGGGGAATTACGAGCAGTACTTC
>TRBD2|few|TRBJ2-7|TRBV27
CASSGLAGSNEQYF
TGTGCCAGCAGTGGCCTAGCGGGAAGCAACGAGCAGTACTTC
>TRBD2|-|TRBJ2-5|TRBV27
CASSSRGKLANNETQYF
TGTGCCAGCAGTTCTCGGGGGAAACTAGCGAATAATGAGACCCAGTACTTC
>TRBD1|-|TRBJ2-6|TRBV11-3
CASSFRLTGEAGANVLTF
TGTGCCAGCAGCTTCAGACTGACAGGGGAGGCTGGGGCCAACGTCCTGACTTTC
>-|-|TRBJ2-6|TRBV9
CASSVALREAGANVLTF
TGTGCCAGCAGCGTAGCTCTACGGGAAGCTGGGGCCAACGTCCTGACTTTC
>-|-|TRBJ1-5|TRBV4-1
CASSLGVSSNQPQHF
TGCGCCAGCAGCCTCGGGGTCAGTAGCAATCAGCCCCAGCATTTT
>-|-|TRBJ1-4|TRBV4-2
CASSQDDLTGANEKLFF
TGTGCCAGCAGCCAAGACGACTTGACAGGTGCTAATGAAAAACTGTTTTTT
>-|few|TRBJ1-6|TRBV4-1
CASNLGNGQLMNSPLHF
TGCGCCAGCAACCTAGGAAACGGACAGCTAATGAATTCACCCCTCCACTTT
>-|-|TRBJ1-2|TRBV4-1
CASSQDSRPGGYTF
TGCGCCAGCAGCCAAGATTCACGCCCGGGAGGCTACACCTTC